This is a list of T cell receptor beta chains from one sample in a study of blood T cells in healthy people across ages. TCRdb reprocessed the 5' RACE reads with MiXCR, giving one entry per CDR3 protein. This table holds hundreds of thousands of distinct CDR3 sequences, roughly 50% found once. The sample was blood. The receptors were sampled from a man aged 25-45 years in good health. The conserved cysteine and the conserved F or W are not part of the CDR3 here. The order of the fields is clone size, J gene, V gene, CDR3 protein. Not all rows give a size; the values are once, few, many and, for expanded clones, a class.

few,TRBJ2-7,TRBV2,ASSEWHYEQY
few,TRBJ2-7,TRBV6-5,ASSPGQDEQY
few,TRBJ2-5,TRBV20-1,SAAGETQY
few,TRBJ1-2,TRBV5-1,ASSFDQVYGYT
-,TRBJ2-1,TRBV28,ASREVDSYNEQF
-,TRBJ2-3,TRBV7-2,ASSLIGTGGTDTQY
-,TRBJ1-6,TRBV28,ASSLSRGFGSYNSPLH
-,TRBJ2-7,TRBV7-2,ASSLAAGARGNEQY
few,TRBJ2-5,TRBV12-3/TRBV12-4,ASSTGQAETQY
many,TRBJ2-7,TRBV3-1,ASSQARAGGSEQY
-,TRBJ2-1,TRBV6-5,ASRQTGRDEQF
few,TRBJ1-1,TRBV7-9,ASGWNTEAF
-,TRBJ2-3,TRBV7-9,ASSFHTGGTSDTQY
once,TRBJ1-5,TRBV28,ASSGDRNSNQPQH
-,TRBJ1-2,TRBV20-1,SARGRVSVFDGYT
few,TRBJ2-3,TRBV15,ATSRGLDLKNTQY
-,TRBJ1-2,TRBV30,AWLDGYT
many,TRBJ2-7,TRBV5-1,ASSLEQGAYEQY
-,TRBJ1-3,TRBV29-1,SAQGNSGNTIY
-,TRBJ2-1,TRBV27,ASSLFSGYNEQF
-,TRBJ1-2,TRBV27,ASRDAGTVNYGYT
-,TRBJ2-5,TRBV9,ASSVATGEGETQY
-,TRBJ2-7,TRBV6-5,ASSLDRVQY
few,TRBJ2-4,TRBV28,ASSGAIQY
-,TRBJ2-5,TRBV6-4,ASKLLAESQETQY
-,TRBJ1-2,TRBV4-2,ASSQEGPGGYGYT
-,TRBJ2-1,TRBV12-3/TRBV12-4,ASSLAAGVGNEQF
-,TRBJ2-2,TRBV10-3,AHGGGPGELF
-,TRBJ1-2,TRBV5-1,ASSLRDRDPDGYT
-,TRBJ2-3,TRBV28,ASSFGRPSTDTQY
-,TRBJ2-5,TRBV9,ASSPMGLAGQETQY
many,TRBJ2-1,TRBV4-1,ASSHRDRSSYNEQF
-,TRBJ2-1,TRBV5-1,ASSLGGLVVNEQF
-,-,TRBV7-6,ASSKEAGNSVYEQY
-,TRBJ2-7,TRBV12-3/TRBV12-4,ASSFEGNEQY
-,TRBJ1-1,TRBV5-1,ASSLQGSNTEAF
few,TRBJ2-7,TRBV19,ASSTPGLPYEQY
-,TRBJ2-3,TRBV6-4,ASSEMPGRPDTQY
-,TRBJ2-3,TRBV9,ASSPQRAPDTQY
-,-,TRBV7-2,ASSIDQGLAKTQY
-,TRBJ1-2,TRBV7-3,ASSAKEGYT
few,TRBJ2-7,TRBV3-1,ASSAASGDEQY
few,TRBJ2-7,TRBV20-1,SARWASGSYEQY
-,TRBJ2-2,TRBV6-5,AISGGTTGELF
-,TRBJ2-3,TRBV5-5,ASSLGGSFTDTQY
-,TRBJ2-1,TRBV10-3,AISEPGQVISYNEQF
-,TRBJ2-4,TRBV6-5,ASSYSNAVGGNIQY